One sample yielded the 22 T cell receptor beta chains listed below, sequenced in a study of cytomegalovirus exposure and HLA in healthy donors. Researchers ran the PCR with 60 Vbeta and 13 Jbeta primers. Sequencing was performed with immunoSEQ multiplex PCR; in TCRdb, only in-frame clones are kept and a portion is missing. The sample lists roughly 100,000 clones, roughly 80% occurring once. The sample comprised PBMCs. All receptors come from a female donor in good health and CMV-seropositive.

This clone occurred once. Additional DNA sequences in this sample encode the identical CDR3. The chain couples TRBV14 to TRBJ2-2, with 13 positions matching TRBD2. The CDR3 sequence is 16 residues long. CDR1 and CDR2 from the germline V gene are SGHDN and FVKESK. With 5 bases clipped from V and 5 bases from J, the junction kept 5 bases outside the gene matches. CDR3: CASSKLAGGRTGELFF. The CDR3 DNA sequence: TGTGCCAGCAGCAAACTAGCGGGAGGGAGAACCGGGGAGCTGTTTTTT. Together with reference TRBV14 and TRBJ2-2, the CDR3 gives the full variable domain: EAGVTQFPSHSVIEKGQTVTLRCDPISGHDNLYWYRRVMGKEIKFLLHFVKESKQDESGMPNNRFLAERTGGTYSTLKVQPAELEDSGVYFCASSKLAGGRTGELFFGEGSRLTVL.

Relative to its sample, this clone is medium-sized. CDR3 residues: CASSLGGVAGSLEQFF. The CDR3 DNA follows: TGTGCCAGCAGCTTGGGAGGGGTAGCGGGAAGTTTGGAGCAGTTCTTC. The chain has TRBV5-4 and TRBJ2-1; TRBD2 matches at 8 bases. Germline CDR1 is SGHNT and CDR2 is YYREEE (reference sequence). The CDR3 spans 16 residues. The trim removed 0 bases at V and 10 bases at J, leaving 12 bases unmatched.

Note on this clone: One end of the junction does not line up with germline, which may come from a read error. Other nucleotide sequences from this sample produce the same CDR3. The chain is built from TRBV6-6 and TRBJ2-1, with D perhaps matching TRBD2 (5 bases). The CDR3 extends over 12 amino acids. Germline V gene sequence: CDR1 MNHNY, CDR2 SVGAGI (reference sequence). The chain's CDR3 is CASRTGQNEQFF. The CDR3 region has the DNA TGCGCCAGCAGGACTGGCCAGAATGAGCAGTTCTTC.

This sequence joins TRBV27 and TRBJ1-6; TRBD1 aligns across 9 bases. Germline loops: CDR1 MNHEY, CDR2 SMNVEV (reference sequence). The trim removed 7 bases at V and 8 bases at J, leaving 9 bases unmatched. This CDR3 comprises 15 residues. Here the CDR3 reads CASKFSGTGYSPLHF. The DNA for the CDR3 is TGTGCCAGCAAATTTTCAGGGACAGGGTATTCACCCCTCCACTTT.

On this clone: Other DNA sequences in the same sample also yield this CDR3. This chain joins TRBV5-1 and TRBJ1-5; the D is unclear. The CDR3 length is 13 residues. Germline loops: CDR1 SGHRS, CDR2 YFSETQ. V was trimmed by 0 bases and J by 6 bases, leaving 7 bases between them. The CDR3 region has the DNA TGCGCCAGCAGCTTGGAGCCGGGTCAGCCCCAGCATTTT. Protein product: CASSLEPGQPQHF.

The chain recombines TRBV5-1 with TRBJ1-1, with TRBD1 matching 8 bases. The CDR3 is made up of 14 amino acids. Trimming at V came to 3 bases and at J to 4 bases, leaving 5 bases not matched to a gene. Germline V lookup: CDR1 SGHRS, CDR2 YFSETQ. CDR3 nucleotide sequence: TGCGCCAGCAGCTCGCAGGGGGCTGGCACTGAAGCTTTCTTT. Translating it yields CASSSQGAGTEAFF.

The chain uses TRBV28 and TRBJ1-5; D perhaps matches TRBD1 (6 bases). Germline CDR1 reads MDHEN; CDR2 reads SYDVKM. Between the trimmed V and J ends, which lost 6 bases and 1 base, there was a span of 13 bases. This CDR3 is built from 15 residues. The CDR3 region has the DNA TGTGCCAGCAGAGGGCACGGACAGAGCAATCAGCCCCAGCATTTT. Translating gives CASRGHGQSNQPQHF.

The rearrangement links TRBV14 to TRBJ1-6; 9 bases match TRBD1. J was trimmed by 9 bases and V by 3 bases; bases with no gene match: 3. Germline assignment: CDR1 SGHDN and CDR2 FVKESK. There are 14 residues in the CDR3. The CDR3 loop is CASSQGQGVSPLHF. The CDR3 DNA sequence: TGTGCCAGCAGCCAGGGACAGGGAGTTTCACCCCTCCACTTT.

J is TRBJ2-1 and V is TRBV6-6; D not resolved. V was trimmed by 7 bases and J by 5 bases, leaving 15 bases between them. Germline CDR1 is MNHNY and CDR2 is SVGAGI (reference sequence). The CDR3 is made up of 14 amino acids. CDR3 DNA: TGTGCCAGCAAAAGTCATGCGGAGAACAATGAGCAGTTCTTC. It yields the protein CASKSHAENNEQFF.

The chain is built from TRBV28 and TRBJ1-2; 7 positions agree with TRBD1. The ends lost 8 bases at V and 4 bases at J; junction bases unmatched: 7. Germline lookup yields CDR1 MDHEN and CDR2 SYDVKM. The CDR3 is 13 amino acids. CDR3 loop: CASRQGVSYGYTF. The CDR3 nucleotides read TGTGCCAGCCGACAGGGTGTAAGCTATGGCTACACCTTC.

The chain joins TRBV4-3 to TRBJ2-2; 9 positions agree with TRBD2. CDR3 length: 16 amino acids. With V trimmed by 4 bases and J by 5 bases, 8 bases remained unmatched. Germline V gene data show CDR1 as LGHNA and CDR2 as YSLEER. The CDR3 is CASSRRAGGLTGELFF. CDR3 sequence (DNA): TGCGCCAGCAGCCGCCGGGCGGGGGGGCTTACCGGGGAGCTGTTTTTT.

This clone turned up a few times. The CDR3 region has the DNA TGTGCCAGCAGCTTGACTAGCGGGGGGGCAACAGATACGCAGTATTTT. This gives the protein CASSLTSGGATDTQYF. The J gene is TRBJ2-3, the V gene TRBV7-3, with 14 bases aligning to TRBD2. Germline V lookup: CDR1 SGHTA, CDR2 FQGTGA. The CDR3 consists of 16 residues. V lost 3 bases to trimming and J lost 3 bases; unmatched junction nucleotides: 2.

This clone was counted a single time. The chain carries TRBV30 and TRBJ1-5; D remains ambiguous. V was cut by 0 bases and J by 4 bases, with 10 bases left in between. Germline-derived CDR1 and CDR2 are GTSNPN and SVGIG (reference sequence). The CDR3 totals 14 residues. CDR3 loop: CAWSVSRWNQPQHF. CDR3 nucleotide sequence: TGTGCCTGGAGTGTAAGCAGGTGGAATCAGCCCCAGCATTTT.

The J gene is TRBJ2-7, the V gene TRBV28, with a weak D call TRBD1 (5 bases). The CDR3 covers 18 residues. CDR1 and CDR2 (germline): MDHEN, SYDVKM. The ends were cut back, 2 bases at V and 3 bases at J, with 23 bases in the middle. The CDR3 coding sequence is TGTGCCAGCAGTTTAGGGTATACAGAAGGGGTAAACTACTACGAGCAGTACTTC. Its protein is CASSLGYTEGVNYYEQYF.

V is TRBV5-1 and J is TRBJ2-3; 13 nucleotides agree with TRBD2. The trim removed 3 bases at V and 6 bases at J, leaving 16 bases unmatched. The V gene's germline CDR1 is SGHRS and CDR2 YFSETQ. The length of the CDR3 is 19 residues. The CDR3, as DNA: TGCGCCAGCAGCTACGGCATCAGAGAGGGACTAGCGGGACCGGATACGCAGTATTTT. This translates into CASSYGIREGLAGPDTQYF. Filled out from reference TRBV5-1 and TRBJ2-3, the complete variable domain reads KAGVTQTPRYLIKTRGQQVTLSCSPISGHRSVSWYQQTPGQGLQFLFEYFSETQRNKGNFPGRFSGRQFSNSRSEMNVSTLELGDSALYLCASSYGIREGLAGPDTQYFGPGTRLTVL.

This rearrangement joins TRBV5-1 to TRBJ2-1, with TRBD2 matching over 13 bases. The V gene end was trimmed by 4 bases and the J gene end by 6 bases; junction bases not matched to a gene: 7. The CDR3 is made up of 16 amino acids. Looked up from germline, CDR1 is SGHRS and CDR2 is YFSETQ. The CDR3 sequence is CASSRTGLAGVNEQFF. CDR3 bases: TGCGCCAGCAGCAGAACAGGACTAGCGGGAGTCAATGAGCAGTTCTTC.

The rearrangement uses TRBV9 and TRBJ1-3, with a tentative D call TRBD1 (5 bases). Trimming removed 3 bases at V and 2 bases at J, with 12 bases between. Germline V gene lookup returns CDR1 SGDLS and CDR2 YYNGEE. There are 15 residues in the CDR3. CDR3 residues: CASSEQGGPGNTIYF. The CDR3 coding sequence is TGTGCCAGCAGCGAGCAGGGCGGCCCTGGAAACACCATATATTTT.

The chain links TRBV5-5 to TRBJ1-1, with a possible D match to TRBD1 (5 bases). Germline-derived CDR1 and CDR2 are SGHKS and YYEKEE (reference sequence). Trimming removed 2 bases from V and 10 bases from J, with 18 bases in between. The CDR3 runs 14 residues. This CDR3 reads CASSFGRAELGAFF. The CDR3 DNA is TGTGCCAGCAGCTTCGGCAGGGCCGAACTTGGAGCTTTCTTT.

CDR3 sequence (DNA): TGTGCCAGCTCACCGCAAAAGGACAGGGGTGGCTACACCTTC. It encodes CASSPQKDRGGYTF. The V call is TRBV18, the J call TRBJ1-2; 9 bases are a match to TRBD1. Germline CDR1 reads KGHSH; CDR2 reads LQKENI. The junction had 6 bases not matched to a gene; V was cut back by 3 bases and J by 7 bases. The CDR3 is made up of 14 amino acids.

This chain joins TRBV28 and TRBJ1-3, with D perhaps TRBD1 (5 bases). CDR1 MDHEN and CDR2 SYDVKM come from the germline V gene. The length of the CDR3 is 14 residues. Trimming cost V 2 bases and J 3 bases, with 8 bases left between them. The CDR3 spells CASSLIQGGNTIYF. Written as DNA, the CDR3 is TGTGCCAGCAGTTTAATCCAGGGTGGAAACACCATATATTTT.

This chain uses TRBV4-1 with TRBJ2-3; no clear D gene. Trimming shortened V by 1 base and J by 2 bases, and 13 bases separated the two germline ends. Germline V gene data show CDR1 as MGHRA and CDR2 as YSYEKL. The CDR3 is made up of 16 amino acids. CDR3 nucleotides: TGCGCCAGCAGCCAAGGGTACACCCAGTACACAGATACGCAGTATTTT. The encoded protein is CASSQGYTQYTDTQYF.

CDR3 loop: CASSRPVGTGNTIYF. The CDR3 DNA follows: TGTGCCAGCAGTCGACCGGTAGGGACAGGAAACACCATATATTTT. This chain links TRBV28 with TRBJ1-3; tentatively, D is TRBD1 (6 bases). With 5 bases removed from V and 4 bases from J, the gap between germline ends came to 15 bases. The CDR3 spans 15 residues. The germline V gene has CDR1 MDHEN and CDR2 SYDVKM.